This T cell receptor (beta chain) came from a study of cytomegalovirus exposure and HLA in healthy donors. A multiplex PCR was run with 60 Vbeta primers and 13 Jbeta primers. In the original analysis: Among the unique TCR beta chains that a later analysis counted, some 73 million in all, about 12 million were shared. TCRdb keeps only in-frame clones here, not all; method: immunoSEQ multiplex PCR. The V and J calls and clone size come from that table; D and trimming were worked out from the DNA. The data contain around 150,000 clones, less than 90% of them singletons. Findings and limits, study-wide: The presence/absence work took it that sequencing depth was about the same across donors. A later analysis reported that several of the most significant clusters appeared to be linked to common viral pathogens, among them Epstein-Barr virus. A missense variant in DCLRE1C was later tied to TCR beta V- and J-gene trimming.

V lost 4 bases and J lost 0; bases outside the gene matches: 9. CDR3 length: 18 amino acids. CDR1 SGHRS and CDR2 YFSETQ come from the germline V gene. For this clone: Its antigen is unidentified.

The sequenced sample consisted of PBMCs. The source is a man aged 35-49 years in good health and CMV-seronegative. The V call is TRBV5-1, the J call TRBJ2-6; 8 nucleotides align to TRBD1. DNA for the CDR3: TGCGCCAGCAGCCCCCGGGACAGGTCTTTCTCTGGGGCCAACGTCCTGACTTTC. It encodes CASSPRDRSFSGANVLTF.